This T cell receptor (beta chain) emerged from a study of PD-1 blockade in classical Hodgkin lymphoma. Each patient experienced a relapse that followed autologous stem cell transplantation, and brentuximab vedotin exposure varied. Concerning this clone itself: Its antigen is unknown.

Study results and caveats: Relapsed/refractory patients reportedly had the lowest baseline TCR diversity, below newly diagnosed patients, who were below healthy donors. Only CD4+ TCR diversity, not CD8+, had risen significantly by C4D1. Initiation of nivolumab under 1 year after ASCT led to exclusion of patients.

The method was immunoSEQ multiplex PCR; TCRdb's version includes in-frame clones alone and lacks a portion of them. This table has about 85,000 clones, 80% to 95% appearing once. CDR3 length equals 14 residues. The V gene's germline CDR1 is SGDLS and CDR2 YYNGEE. Trimming took 1 base from V and 1 from J, leaving 9 bases between them. The sequences come from peripheral blood mononuclear cells (PBMCs), collected before the second cycle of nivolumab. This clonotype was obtained from a human donor with classical Hodgkin lymphoma. This sequence joins TRBV9 and TRBJ2-7; D gene ambiguous. CDR3 region: CASSVTASSYEQYF. DNA of the CDR3: TGTGCCAGCAGCGTAACGGCGAGTTCCTACGAGCAGTACTTC.